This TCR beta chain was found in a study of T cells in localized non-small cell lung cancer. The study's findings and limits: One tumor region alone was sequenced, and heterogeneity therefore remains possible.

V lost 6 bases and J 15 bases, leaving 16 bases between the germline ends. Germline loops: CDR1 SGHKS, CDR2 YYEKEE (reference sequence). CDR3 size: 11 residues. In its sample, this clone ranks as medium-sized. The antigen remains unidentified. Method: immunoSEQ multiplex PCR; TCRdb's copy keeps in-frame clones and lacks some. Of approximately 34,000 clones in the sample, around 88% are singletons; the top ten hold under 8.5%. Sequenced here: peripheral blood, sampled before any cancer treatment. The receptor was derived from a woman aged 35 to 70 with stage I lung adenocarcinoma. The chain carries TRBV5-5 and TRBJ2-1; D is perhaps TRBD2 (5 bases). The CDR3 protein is CASTDGSYAFF. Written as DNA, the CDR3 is TGTGCCAGCACCGATGGGAGCTACGCGTTCTTC.